One TCR beta chain is described in this entry. The sample holds many counts of this clone. Its cognate antigen has yet to be identified. Read data end 3 residues before the CDR3 end; the end is taken from the germline J gene. Most CVID patients and most healthy controls were of Caucasian heritage. From each donor, roughly 5 to 8.5 ml of heparinized peripheral whole blood was collected. TCRbeta CDR3 repertoires were sequenced from genomic DNA of adults with common variable immune deficiency (CVID) and healthy adult controls. A total of some 22 healthy adult volunteers (roughly 12 female and around 10 male; age range about 23 to 75 years, mean age about 35) were included in the control group. Diluted blood was subjected to density centrifugation over Hypaque 1077 or Ficoll-Paque for isolation of peripheral blood mononuclear cells. Genomic DNA was obtained from unsorted mononuclear cells using either Qiagen column purification or a centrifugation-based method.

V lost 3 bases and J lost 6 bases, and the count of bases not matched to a germline gene is 10. Counted from cysteine to phenylalanine, this CDR3 has 17 amino acids. The DNA has 42 bases, all within the CDR3, and is read from base 1. For sequencing input, CVID and control samples contributed equivalent amounts of genomic DNA. For every sample, a 60 bp segment covering the rearranged TCRbeta CDR3 region was amplified and then sequenced. The immunoSEQ assay, a bias-corrected multiplex PCR combined with high-throughput sequencing, was used to amplify TCRbeta. Per the authors' processing: Every unique nucleotide sequence counted as a clone and was annotated with V, D and J genes, copy number and frequency. Sequences were labeled productive if in frame, and non-productive if out of frame or containing stop codons. As previously described, clonality was calculated on the basis of Shannon's entropy. Mean CDR3 Kyte-Doolittle hydropathy was derived from the predicted amino acid sequences of productive clones. Hierarchical clustering of scaled V gene usage was performed with the R hclust function using Manhattan distance and complete linkage. To assess clone sharing by CDR3 amino acid sequence, 12 repertoires per group were resampled over 100 rounds. Repertoires were searched for approximately 77 published EBV-specific and 200 to 300 published CMV-specific TCRbeta sequences. After two CVID samples that produced fewer than 10,000 sequences were dropped from the analysis, around 40 CVID repertoires remained. Entries here come from immuneACCESS through TCRdb and include only in-frame sequences with V and J called. Some clones fail to appear in such tables; in the studies checked, an unresolved V gene covers under half of the shortfall, and the cause of the remainder is unknown. The DNA gave D and trimming, while V, J and clone size come from that table. This sample holds about 43,000 clones in total, without any singletons. The ten largest make up 2.1% of the sample.

These data belong to a study of T cell clonality in common variable immunodeficiency (dated by TCRdb to between 2014 and 2017). What the authors observed across the whole study: Patient heterogeneity within the CVID cohort put limits on correlating repertoire features with clinical complications. Even though DNA input was the same, control samples had an average of about 89,000 unique sequences each, compared with approximately 30,000 in CVID samples. TCRbeta clonality was higher in CVID subjects than in healthy controls (t-test p = 0.018), and the increase was most characteristic of about a third of subjects. It was noted by the authors that sequencing of the repertoires of T cell subpopulations would be needed to clarify the cause of the increased clonality in CVID. Reportedly, TCRbeta sequences from CVID had fewer deletions and N-nucleotide insertions, and highly modified clones with 13 or more V deletions were absent from CVID. CVID subjects shared fewer TCRbeta clones with each other than healthy controls did (p < 0.0001).

Sequencing used peripheral blood mononuclear cells. This clonotype originated in a person aged 18-69 years in good health. In this chain, TRBV12-3 or TRBV12-4 is recombined with TRBJ2-1; the central 11 bases match TRBD2. This receptor carries the CDR3 CASSLSASGRSVNEQFF. The CDR3 bases that were read are TGTGCCAGCAGTTTGTCGGCTAGCGGGAGGTCGGTCAATGAG.